Listed below are T cell receptor beta chains from one sample, sequenced in a study of T cells after yellow fever vaccination. TCRdb redid the calling of the 5' RACE reads with MiXCR, one entry per CDR3 protein. The table includes roughly 300,000 distinct CDR3 sequences, about 8.3% detected once. Sequencing was performed on PBMCs, taken around 45 days after the first yellow fever vaccination. These TCRs come from a man aged 18-30 years who received the YFV17D yellow fever vaccine. The CDR3 runs from the conserved cysteine through the conserved F or W. D genes are given only for firm matches. Clone size is shown for a subset of rows, as once, few, many or a class of expanded clone.

>-|TRBJ2-5|TRBV14|-
CASSQNRNQETQYF
TGTGCCAGCAGCCAAAATCGGAATCAAGAGACCCAGTACTTC
>-|TRBJ1-5|TRBV7-2|few
CASSLVGASNQPQHF
TGTGCCAGCAGCTTAGTGGGCGCTAGCAATCAGCCCCAGCATTTT
>TRBD2|TRBJ2-1|TRBV6-9|-
CASGKPQRGHNEQFF
TGTGCCAGCGGAAAGCCTCAGCGGGGACACAATGAGCAGTTCTTC
>-|TRBJ2-2|TRBV7-6|-
CASTAGWLNTGELFF
TGTGCCAGCACTGCGGGGTGGTTGAACACCGGGGAGCTGTTTTTT
>-|TRBJ1-2|TRBV15|few
CATSREAAANYGYTF
TGTGCCACCAGCAGAGAGGCCGCAGCTAACTATGGCTACACCTTC
>-|TRBJ1-5|TRBV20-1|few
CSAILQGVNQPQHF
TGCAGTGCGATATTGCAGGGCGTCAATCAGCCCCAGCATTTT
>TRBD1|TRBJ1-6|TRBV11-2|many
CASSLQGTVYNSPLHF
TGTGCCAGCAGCTTACAAGGGACAGTCTATAATTCACCCCTCCACTTT
>-|TRBJ2-6|TRBV10-3|few
CAILGKSGANVLTF
TGTGCCATCCTTGGGAAATCTGGGGCCAACGTCCTGACTTTC
>-|TRBJ2-7|TRBV12-3/TRBV12-4|-
CASSLGEPGEQYF
TGTGCCAGCAGTTTGGGGGAACCGGGGGAGCAGTACTTC
>-|TRBJ1-2|TRBV4-3|-
CASSQDPPFIYGYTF
TGCGCCAGCAGCCAAGACCCGCCTTTTATCTATGGCTACACCTTC
>-|TRBJ2-2|TRBV7-8|-
CASSSRENTGELFF
TGTGCCAGCAGCTCCCGAGAGAACACCGGGGAGCTGTTTTTT
>-|TRBJ2-2|TRBV6-5|many
CASSWGLAGELFF
TGTGCCAGCAGTTGGGGGCTTGCCGGGGAGCTGTTTTTT
>TRBD1|TRBJ1-2|TRBV4-1|many
CASHGTGGLARGYTF
TGCGCCAGCCACGGGACAGGGGGTTTGGCTCGAGGCTACACCTTC
>TRBD1|TRBJ2-3|TRBV7-2|-
CASSPTWTGGTDTQYF
TGTGCCAGCAGCCCCACCTGGACAGGAGGCACAGATACGCAGTATTTT
>-|TRBJ1-5|TRBV4-1|-
CASSQVRVGANQPQHF
TGCGCCAGCAGCCAAGTCCGGGTTGGCGCGAATCAGCCCCAGCATTTT
>TRBD1|TRBJ1-2|TRBV29-1|-
CSVDHSLRTGRDGYTF
TGCAGCGTTGACCATTCTCTCCGGACAGGGCGGGATGGCTACACCTTC
>TRBD1|TRBJ1-2|TRBV20-1|-
CSAGTGGGYGYTF
TGCAGTGCTGGCACAGGGGGAGGGTATGGCTACACCTTC
>-|TRBJ2-5|TRBV6-1|-
CASSPLGGSETQYF
TGTGCCAGCAGCCCCCTTGGGGGCTCAGAGACCCAGTACTTC
>-|TRBJ2-7|TRBV6-5|-
CASSYSKLYEQYF
TGTGCCAGCAGTTACAGTAAGTTGTACGAGCAGTACTTC
>TRBD2|TRBJ2-1|TRBV18|many
CASSPSGGSPIIYNEQFF
TGTGCCAGCTCACCTAGCGGGGGGAGTCCAATCATCTACAATGAGCAGTTCTTC
>-|TRBJ2-3|TRBV20-1|few
CSAREAGTDTQYF
TGCAGTGCTAGAGAGGCGGGCACAGATACGCAGTATTTT
>-|TRBJ2-5|TRBV11-2|-
CASSLGAGTAETQYF
TGTGCCAGCAGCTTAGGTGCGGGCACCGCCGAGACCCAGTACTTC
>-|TRBJ2-5|TRBV5-4|-
CASGRAHLGETQYF
TGTGCCAGCGGTCGTGCGCATTTAGGAGAGACCCAGTACTTC
>-|TRBJ2-3|TRBV3-1|many
CASSQGNLETDTQYF
TGTGCCAGCAGCCAAGGAAATCTAGAGACGGATACGCAGTATTTT
>-|TRBJ2-2|TRBV11-2|-
CASSLDNRELFF
TGTGCCAGCAGCTTAGACAACCGGGAGCTGTTTTTT
>-|TRBJ2-7|TRBV7-8|-
CASSWNLEQYF
TGTGCCAGCAGCTGGAATTTAGAGCAGTACTTC
>-|TRBJ2-5|TRBV27|few
CASSLRGYIETQYF
TGTGCCAGCAGTTTACGGGGGTACATAGAGACCCAGTACTTC
>-|TRBJ2-5|TRBV7-2|-
CASTSRGAVVETQYF
TGTGCCAGCACCTCCCGGGGGGCCGTGGTGGAGACCCAGTACTTC
>-|TRBJ1-6|TRBV20-1|-
CSARVRVGSDNSPLHF
TGCAGTGCTAGAGTACGCGTGGGGTCCGATAATTCACCCCTCCACTTT
>-|TRBJ2-5|TRBV12-3/TRBV12-4|many
CASSFRTPVGTQYF
TGTGCCAGCAGTTTCCGGACACCGGTCGGGACCCAGTACTTC
>TRBD2|TRBJ2-1|TRBV4-2|few
CASSLEGTSGGEQFF
TGTGCCAGCAGCCTCGAGGGGACTAGCGGCGGTGAGCAGTTCTTC
>TRBD1|TRBJ2-5|TRBV7-9|-
CASSNRDRGHQETQYF
TGTGCCAGCAGCAACCGGGACAGGGGGCACCAAGAGACCCAGTACTTC
>-|TRBJ2-3|TRBV6-2/TRBV6-3|-
CGSRRGGMNTQYF
TGTGGCAGCAGAAGAGGGGGTATGAATACGCAGTATTTT
>-|TRBJ1-2|TRBV10-1|-
CASSSKLNTGYTF
TGCGCCAGCAGTTCGAAGCTTAATACCGGCTACACCTTC
>-|TRBJ2-3|TRBV5-1|-
CASSSYPGTDTQYF
TGCGCCAGCAGCTCCTACCCAGGGACAGATACGCAGTATTTT
>-|TRBJ1-1|TRBV29-1|many
CSVESSEAFF
TGCAGCGTCGAGTCCTCTGAAGCTTTCTTT
>TRBD1|TRBJ2-5|TRBV2|many
CASTLQGPEETQYF
TGTGCCAGCACCCTACAGGGGCCGGAAGAGACCCAGTACTTC
>TRBD1|TRBJ2-5|TRBV7-9|-
CASSLGQGGTQYF
TGTGCCAGCAGCTTGGGACAGGGGGGGACCCAGTACTTC
>-|TRBJ2-5|TRBV5-1|-
CASSLLAGGSGETQYF
TGCGCCAGCAGCTTGTTGGCAGGGGGTAGCGGAGAGACCCAGTACTTC
>-|TRBJ2-7|TRBV7-6|-
CASSPGADSNYEQYF
TGTGCCAGCAGCCCCGGGGCAGATAGTAACTACGAGCAGTACTTC
>TRBD2|TRBJ2-3|TRBV4-1|many
CASSPSPVRLAGGTDTQYF
TGCGCCAGCAGCCCATCCCCCGTTCGACTAGCGGGGGGTACAGATACGCAGTATTTT
>-|TRBJ2-6|TRBV29-1|few
CSVELFSGANVLTF
TGCAGCGTTGAATTGTTCTCTGGGGCCAACGTCCTGACTTTC
>-|TRBJ2-2|TRBV29-1|-
CSVDLINTGELFF
TGCAGCGTTGACCTGATCAACACCGGGGAGCTGTTTTTT
>-|TRBJ2-7|TRBV20-1|-
CSARDLTRDGPFSEQYF
TGCAGTGCTAGAGATCTAACCCGGGACGGACCTTTTAGCGAGCAGTACTTC